Listed here is a single T cell receptor beta chain. Its antigen remains undetermined. No per-base quality is available; no much larger clone lies one base away. The data were obtained in a study of blood T cell repertoires in COVID-19 (dated by TCRdb to 2020 to 2021). The study in broad terms: Collaborator samples came from the United States, Italy and Spain and covered acute and convalescent phases of COVID-19. A de-identified subject ID, COVID-19 status, age in years and sex were almost always included in the sample metadata. The samples were drawn from two sources: the first 160 participants of the ongoing ImmuneRACE study, and fewer than 1,500 subjects contributed by 6 global collaborators. Where available, HLA class I and class II types were obtained from metadata supplied by the sample provider rather than from assay-based typing. The dataset comprised deeply sampled blood TCRbeta repertoires from subjects exposed to, actively infected with, or recovered from COVID-19. The material from the prospective study consisted of cDNA or gDNA derived from T cells, B-cell-depleted T cells, or PBMCs. A freely available public database, intended as a resource for researchers studying the immune response to SARS-CoV-2, is where the repertoires were released. Overall study results and their limits: The quantity of clinical and demographic metadata differed by source and by participant and was supplied without curation.

The immunoSEQ Assay, a bias-controlled multiplex PCR, was used to amplify TCRbeta CDR3 regions from genomic DNA. The source study handled its data this way. The number of nucleated cells in each sample was estimated by amplification of reference gene primers within the assay. Sequence reads were collapsed and filtered to measure the absolute abundance of every unique TCRbeta CDR3 rearrangement. For each sample, productive Simpson clonality was calculated as the square root of Simpson's diversity index across productive rearrangements. The clones in this table, taken by TCRdb from immuneACCESS, are in-frame only. Not every clone is retained; where verified, under half of the shortfall comes from an unresolved V gene, and the cause of the rest is unknown. V and J calls and clone size follow that table, whereas D and trimming were derived from the DNA. The sample table contains some 73,000 clones; only one count was recorded for about 82% of them. The ten largest clones add up to around a tenth of the sample.

In Seattle, one collaborating source enrolled patients while the infection was active and tracked those patients longitudinally over the course of disease. Each collaborating institution followed its own protocols to collect whole blood in K2EDTA tubes. For TCRbeta analysis, collaborator samples were shipped as frozen whole blood, as isolated PBMCs, or as DNA extracted from either sample type. This TCR was recovered from a middle-aged man with COVID-19, enrolled during active disease. The sample consisted of peripheral blood.

In nucleotides, the sequence is TGCGCCAGCAGCGAGGGACAGGGAGGCCAGCCCCAGCATTTT. Its amino acids are CASSEGQGGQPQHF. Rearrangement joined TRBV5-1 to TRBJ1-5, and 9 bases in between align with TRBD1. Taken from the germline V gene, the CDR1 and CDR2 loops are SGHRS and YFSETQ. From cysteine to phenylalanine, the CDR3 is 14 amino acids long. The entry retains the CDR3 DNA only, 42 bases that are in frame from base 1. V and J are trimmed by 4 bases and 7 bases, and the gene matches miss 6 bases of the junction.